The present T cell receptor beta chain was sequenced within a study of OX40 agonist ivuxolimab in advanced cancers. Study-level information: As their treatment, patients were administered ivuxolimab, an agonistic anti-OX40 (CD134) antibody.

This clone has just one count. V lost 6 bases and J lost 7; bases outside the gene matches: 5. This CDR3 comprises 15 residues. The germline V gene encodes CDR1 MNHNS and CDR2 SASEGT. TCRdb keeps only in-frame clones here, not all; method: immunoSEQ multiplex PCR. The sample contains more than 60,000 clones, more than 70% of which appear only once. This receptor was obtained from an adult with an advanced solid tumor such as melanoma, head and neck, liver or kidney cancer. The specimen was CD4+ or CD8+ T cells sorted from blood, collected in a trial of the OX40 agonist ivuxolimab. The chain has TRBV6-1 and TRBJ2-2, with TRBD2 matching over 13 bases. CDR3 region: CASSQTSGRFGELFF. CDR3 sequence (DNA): TGTGCCAGCAGCCAGACTAGCGGGAGGTTCGGGGAGCTGTTTTTT.